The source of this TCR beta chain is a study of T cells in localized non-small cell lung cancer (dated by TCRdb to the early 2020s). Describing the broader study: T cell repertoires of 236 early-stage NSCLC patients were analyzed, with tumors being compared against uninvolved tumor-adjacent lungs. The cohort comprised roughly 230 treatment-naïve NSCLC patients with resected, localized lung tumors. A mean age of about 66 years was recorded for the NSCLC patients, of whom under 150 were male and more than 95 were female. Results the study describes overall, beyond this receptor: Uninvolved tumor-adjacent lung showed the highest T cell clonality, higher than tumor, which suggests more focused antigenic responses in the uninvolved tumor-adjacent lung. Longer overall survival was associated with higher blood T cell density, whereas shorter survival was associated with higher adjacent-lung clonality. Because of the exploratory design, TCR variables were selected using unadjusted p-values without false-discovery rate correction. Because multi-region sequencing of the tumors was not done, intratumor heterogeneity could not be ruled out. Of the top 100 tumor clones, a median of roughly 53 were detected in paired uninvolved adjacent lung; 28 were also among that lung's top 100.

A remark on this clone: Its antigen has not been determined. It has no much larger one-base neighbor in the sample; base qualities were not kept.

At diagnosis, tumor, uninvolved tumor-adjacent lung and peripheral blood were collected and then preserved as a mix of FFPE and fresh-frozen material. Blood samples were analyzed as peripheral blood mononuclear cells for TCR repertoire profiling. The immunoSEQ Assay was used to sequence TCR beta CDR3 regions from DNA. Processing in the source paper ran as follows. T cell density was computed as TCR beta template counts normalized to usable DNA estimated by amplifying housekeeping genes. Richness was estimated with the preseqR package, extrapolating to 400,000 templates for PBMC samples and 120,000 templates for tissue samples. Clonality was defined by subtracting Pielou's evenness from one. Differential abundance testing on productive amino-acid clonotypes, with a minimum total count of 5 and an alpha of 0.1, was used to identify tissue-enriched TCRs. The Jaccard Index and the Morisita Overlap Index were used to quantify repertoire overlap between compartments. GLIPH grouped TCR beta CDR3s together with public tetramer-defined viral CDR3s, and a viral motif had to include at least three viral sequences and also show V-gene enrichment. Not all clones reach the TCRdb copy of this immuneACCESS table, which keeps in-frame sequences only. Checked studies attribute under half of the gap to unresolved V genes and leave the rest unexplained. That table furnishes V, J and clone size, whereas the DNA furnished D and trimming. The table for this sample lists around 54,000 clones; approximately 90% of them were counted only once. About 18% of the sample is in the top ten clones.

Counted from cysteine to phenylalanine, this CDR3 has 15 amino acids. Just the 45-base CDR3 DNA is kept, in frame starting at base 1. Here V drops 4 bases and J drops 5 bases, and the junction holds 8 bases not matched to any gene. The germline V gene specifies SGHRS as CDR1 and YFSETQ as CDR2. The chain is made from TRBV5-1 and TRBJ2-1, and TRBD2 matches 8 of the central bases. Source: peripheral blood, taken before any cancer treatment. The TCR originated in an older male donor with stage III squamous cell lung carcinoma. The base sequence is TGCGCCAGCAGCCCTGGGACTAGAGGCGACAATGAGCAGTTCTTC. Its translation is CASSPGTRGDNEQFF.